This T cell receptor (beta chain) was obtained from a study of blood T cell repertoires in COVID-19. Study-wide background: Specimens from acute and convalescent COVID-19 originated in the United States, Italy and Spain. Sample material is recorded as cDNA or gDNA derived from T cells, B-cell-depleted T cells, or PBMCs.

V was pared by 3 bases and J by 11 bases, with 14 bases of the junction left unmatched. The CDR3 is made up of 15 amino acids. Germline V CDR1 and CDR2: KGHSH, LQKENI. Source study methods: For nucleated cells, counts were estimated from reference gene primer amplification. Assay: immunoSEQ multiplex PCR; the TCRdb copy retains only in-frame clones and omits some. D and trimming were read from the DNA, whereas the V and J calls and clone size are those reported in that table. Among tens of thousands of clones listed, 80% to 95% were seen once. The receptor comes from a human donor in a cohort sampled during active COVID-19. This rearrangement joins TRBV18 to TRBJ2-5; TRBD2 agrees at 8 bases. Sample: peripheral blood. CDR3 amino acids: CASSPQAGVVSEQYF. In DNA form, the CDR3 reads TGTGCCAGCTCACCTCAAGCGGGAGTAGTGTCAGAGCAGTACTTC.